What follows are 27 T cell receptor beta chains derived from one specimen sequenced in a study of molecular identifiers for immune sequencing clone quantification. One entry per CDR3 protein results from TCRdb running MiXCR on the PCR reads. The data show under 350,000 distinct CDR3 sequences, about a quarter seen once. The sample consisted of naive CD8+ T cells from blood, with Jurkat cell RNA spiked in. Subset reported: FACS-sorted CD8+CD4-CCR7+CD45RA+ naive T cells. Receptor source: a human donor in good health. Some libraries in this study had Jurkat cell RNA spiked in.

The CDR3 nucleotides read TGTGCCAGCAGCCCTTTCCCGGGGATCAATCAGCCCCAGCATTTT. It encodes CASSPFPGINQPQHF. The gene calls are TRBV6-5 and TRBJ1-5; D call uncertain. The V gene lost 6 bases and the J gene lost 3 bases, with 15 bases spanning the gap. Germline-derived CDR1 and CDR2 are MNHEY and SVGAGI. The CDR3 runs 15 residues.

This chain uses TRBV29-1 with TRBJ2-7, with 10 positions matching TRBD1. V shed 0 bases and J 2 bases; nucleotides not matched to a gene: 4. The CDR3 sequence is 15 residues long. The germline V gene encodes CDR1 SQVTM and CDR2 ANQGSEA. The CDR3 sequence: CSVEEAGQGTYEQYF. DNA of the CDR3: TGCAGCGTTGAAGAGGCGGGACAGGGGACCTACGAGCAGTACTTC.

A few counts support this clonotype. The chain joins TRBV19 to TRBJ2-1, with 7 bases matching TRBD1. The CDR3 covers 13 residues. Trimming removed 3 bases from V and 4 bases from J; junction bases left unmatched: 0. Germline CDR1 and CDR2: LNHDA and SQIVND (reference sequence). The CDR3 here is CASSMTGYNEQFF. CDR3 sequence (DNA): TGTGCCAGTAGTATGACAGGGTACAATGAGCAGTTCTTC.

In this sample, this clonotype turned up many times. The V and J genes are TRBV29-1 and TRBJ2-2; either TRBD1 or TRBD2 may fit D (5 bases each). The germline V gene has CDR1 SQVTM and CDR2 ANQGSEA. V dropped 1 base and J dropped 5 bases, with 5 bases sitting between them. The CDR3 runs 12 residues. The CDR3 sequence is CSVEGGTGELFF. DNA of the CDR3: TGCAGCGTTGAAGGGGGGACCGGGGAGCTGTTTTTT.

This clonotype was seen repeatedly, ten times or more. This rearrangement joins TRBV5-4 to TRBJ2-2; 10 nucleotides match TRBD1. V was clipped by 3 bases and J by 5 bases; unmatched bases: 4. CDR1 SGHNT and CDR2 YYREEE come from the germline V gene (reference sequence). The CDR3 has 15 amino acids. CDR3 amino acids: CASSSWTGGTGELFF. CDR3 in DNA: TGTGCCAGCAGCTCCTGGACAGGGGGTACCGGGGAGCTGTTTTTT.

About this clonotype: This clone may be a read error of a much larger clone one base away. This sequence joins TRBV20-1 and TRBJ2-7, with D tentatively TRBD1 or TRBD2 (6 bases each). Germline V lookup: CDR1 DFQATT, CDR2 SNEGSKA (reference sequence). There are 14 residues in the CDR3. CDR3 loop: CSARRGVSSYKQYF. The CDR3 DNA follows: TGCAGTGCTAGAAGGGGGGTGAGCTCCTACAAGCAGTACTTC.

In the case of this clonotype: A junction boundary mismatches the germline segment, possibly from a read error. The V gene is TRBV20-1, the J gene TRBJ2-3, with 9 bases lining up with TRBD1. Germline V lookup: CDR1 DFQATT, CDR2 SNEGSKA (reference sequence). The CDR3 runs 14 residues. For the CDR3, the DNA is TGCAGTGCTCCGGACAGGGGAAGCACAGATGCGCAGTATTTT. Translating it yields CSAPDRGSTDAQYF.

There are many counts of this clonotype. The chain carries TRBV4-1 and TRBJ1-5; 8 bases are a match to TRBD1. The J segment lost 4 bases and the V segment lost 3 bases, leaving 8 bases of the junction unmatched. CDR3 length equals 16 residues. Per the germline V gene, CDR1 is MGHRA and CDR2 is YSYEKL. The CDR3 here is CASSQGGTGINQPQHF. CDR3 nucleotides: TGCGCCAGCAGCCAGGGAGGGACAGGCATAAATCAGCCCCAGCATTTT.

This clonotype appeared once. The chain couples TRBV7-9 to TRBJ2-2; D gene unclear. The ends were cut back, 6 bases at V and 3 bases at J, with 11 bases in the middle. The CDR3 runs 14 residues. In germline, CDR1 is SEHNR, CDR2 FQNEAQ (reference sequence). CDR3 bases: TGTGCCAGCAGGGCCAGCACGGACACCGGGGAGCTGTTTTTT. It yields the protein CASRASTDTGELFF.

In its sample, this clonotype was seen a few times. The chain uses TRBV27 and TRBJ2-3, with D maybe TRBD2 (5 bases). Deletions cut 0 bases from V and 0 bases from J, with 10 bases between. The length of the CDR3 is 16 residues. Per germline, CDR1 MNHEY and CDR2 SMNVEV (reference sequence). CDR3 bases: TGTGCCAGCAGTTTATCGTGGACTTCTAGCACAGATACGCAGTATTTT. Translation gives CASSLSWTSSTDTQYF.

Concerning this clonotype itself: This could be a read error, since a much larger clone is one nucleotide away. V gene TRBV2 combines with J gene TRBJ1-1, with D tentatively TRBD1 (6 bases). Looked up from germline, CDR1 is SNHLY and CDR2 is FYNNEI. The CDR3 sequence is 13 residues long. V lost 10 bases, J lost 4 bases, and 16 bases lay in between. CDR3 sequence reads: CANPEQGSTEAFF. DNA of the CDR3: TGTGCCAATCCCGAACAGGGAAGCACTGAAGCTTTCTTT.

The CDR3 DNA is TGTGCCAGCAGTCATGCCCGGACAGTCGAGCAGTACTTC. It yields the protein CASSHARTVEQYF. The rearrangement links TRBV7-9 to TRBJ2-7, with D perhaps matching TRBD1 (6 bases). V lost 6 bases to trimming and J lost 6 bases, with 15 bases between them. CDR1 is SEHNR and CDR2 is FQNEAQ in the germline V gene (reference sequence). This CDR3 is 13 amino acids long.

A remark on this clonotype: A much larger clone sits a single nucleotide away, making a read error possible. The chain joins TRBV7-9 to TRBJ2-7; 9 positions agree with TRBD1. Losses at the gene ends were 5 bases for V and 4 bases for J; bases not matched to a gene: 9. CDR1 and CDR2 from the germline V gene are SEHNR and FQNEAQ (reference sequence). CDR3 length equals 15 residues. The CDR3 loop reads CASSLRDRASYEQYF. The DNA for the CDR3 is TGTGCCAGCAGCCTCCGGGACAGGGCCTCGTACGAGCAGTACTTC.

The rearrangement links TRBV27 to TRBJ2-3; the D gene is possibly TRBD2 (7 bases). Deletions cut 5 bases from V and 2 bases from J, with 17 bases between. Germline V gene data show CDR1 as MNHEY and CDR2 as SMNVEV (reference sequence). This CDR3 spans 16 amino acids. The CDR3 DNA reads TGTGCCAGCAGTCCCGGGGGGCCGAGATCCACAGATACGCAGTATTTT. Amino acids: CASSPGGPRSTDTQYF.

The chain recombines TRBV6-5 with TRBJ2-7; D ambiguous. CDR1 and CDR2 from the germline V gene are MNHEY and SVGAGI. Trimming took 7 bases from V and 3 from J, leaving 13 bases between them. This CDR3 region has 13 residues. The CDR3 region is CASKLTPHYEQYF. The CDR3 bases are TGTGCCAGCAAACTCACCCCTCACTACGAGCAGTACTTC.

This clonotype was seen many times. CDR3 bases: TGTGCCAGCAGCTCGATCAGGGTACTCTATGGCTACACCTTC. Protein: CASSSIRVLYGYTF. The chain carries TRBV7-9 and TRBJ1-2; D may be TRBD1 (5 bases). CDR1 and CDR2 from the germline V gene are SEHNR and FQNEAQ (reference sequence). V gave up 4 bases and J gave up 4 bases, with 13 bases separating them. The CDR3 is 14 residues long. Filled out from reference TRBV7-9 and TRBJ1-2, the complete variable domain reads DTGVSQNPRHKITKRGQNVTFRCDPISEHNRLYWYRQTLGQGPEFLTYFQNEAQLEKSRLLSDRFSAERPKGSFSTLEIQRTEQGDSAMYLCASSSIRVLYGYTFGSGTRLTVV.

The chain is built from TRBV6-6 and TRBJ2-7; the D gene is possibly TRBD1 (5 bases). V lost 7 bases and J 4 bases, leaving 14 bases between the germline ends. Germline V gene data show CDR1 as MNHNY and CDR2 as SVGAGI (reference sequence). The CDR3 is 13 amino acids. Here the CDR3 DNA reads TGTGCCAGCACCCCTAGGGGTGAGTACGAGCAGTACTTC. Its protein is CASTPRGEYEQYF.

This clonotype was counted only a few times. The genes are TRBV3-1 and TRBJ2-7, with TRBD2 matching 9 bases. The CDR3 length is 14 residues. Germline V gene lookup returns CDR1 LGHDT and CDR2 YNNKEL (reference sequence). Germline trimming cut 4 bases from V and 4 bases from J; bases unmatched to any gene: 5. The CDR3 sequence is CASSPTSGDYEQYF. The DNA of the CDR3 is TGTGCCAGCAGCCCGACTAGCGGAGATTACGAGCAGTACTTC.

The sample holds a few counts of this clonotype. The V call is TRBV4-2, the J call TRBJ2-5; maybe TRBD2 (5 bases). CDR3 length: 14 residues. V dropped 0 bases and J dropped 3 bases, with 8 bases sitting between them. Germline V lookup: CDR1 LGHNA, CDR2 YNFKEQ. CDR3 DNA sequence: TGTGCCAGCAGCCAAGATAACGGGAAAGAGACCCAGTACTTC. This encodes CASSQDNGKETQYF.

This clonotype was seen many times. V and J are TRBV27 and TRBJ1-1; D unresolved. Germline V CDR1 and CDR2: MNHEY, SMNVEV (reference sequence). The CDR3 has 16 residues. Trimming took off 4 bases at V and 5 bases at J, with 20 bases between the two ends. The CDR3 DNA follows: TGTGCCAGCAGTTATATCCCGGGCGCGGCAGGAACTGAAGCTTTCTTT. Its protein is CASSYIPGAAGTEAFF.

V gene TRBV20-1 combines with J gene TRBJ2-3; D is uncertain. Germline V CDR1 and CDR2: DFQATT, SNEGSKA (reference sequence). V lost 4 bases and J 5 bases, leaving 10 bases between the germline ends. CDR3 length: 12 amino acids. The CDR3 here is CSATPARDTQYF. CDR3 sequence (DNA): TGCAGTGCTACGCCGGCAAGAGATACGCAGTATTTT.

The V gene is TRBV6-2 or TRBV6-3, the J gene TRBJ1-2; D is possibly TRBD1 (6 bases). This CDR3 has 15 amino acids. Trimming cost V 2 bases and J 6 bases, with 16 bases left between them. Germline V gene data show CDR1 as MNHEY and CDR2 as SVGEGT. This CDR3 reads CASSYLGHQLDGYTF. The DNA of the CDR3 is TGTGCCAGCAGTTACCTGGGACACCAGTTAGATGGCTACACCTTC.

This clonotype turned up a few times. The genes are TRBV19 and TRBJ2-3, with no clear D. Deletions cut 5 bases from V and 4 bases from J, with 7 bases between. Germline loops: CDR1 LNHDA, CDR2 SQIVND (reference sequence). CDR3 length equals 12 residues. CDR3 region: CASSVGSDTQYF. CDR3 bases: TGTGCCAGTAGTGTCGGTTCAGATACGCAGTATTTT.

This clonotype was found a few times. The rearrangement uses TRBV20-1 and TRBJ2-7; 7 bases align to TRBD2. The CDR3 extends over 13 amino acids. The ends lost 1 base at V and 5 bases at J; junction bases unmatched: 5. Germline loops: CDR1 DFQATT, CDR2 SNEGSKA (reference sequence). DNA for the CDR3: TGCAGTGCTAGAGTGAAGCGGGGCCACGAGCAGTACTTC. Encoded protein: CSARVKRGHEQYF.

V gene TRBV6-5 combines with J gene TRBJ2-7; TRBD1 matches 7 bases. Germline lookup yields CDR1 MNHEY and CDR2 SVGAGI. The CDR3 is made up of 16 amino acids. The V segment lost 2 bases and the J segment 0 bases; nucleotides outside the gene matches: 7. This CDR3 is CASSYQAGDSSYEQYF. The CDR3 nucleotides read TGTGCCAGCAGTTACCAAGCCGGGGACAGCTCCTACGAGCAGTACTTC.

This clonotype was recorded once. A clone one base away is much larger, so this may be a read error. This chain connects TRBV9 to TRBJ2-3; a possible D gene is TRBD2 (5 bases). CDR3 size: 19 residues. Germline lookup yields CDR1 SGDLS and CDR2 YYNGEE. V was cut by 3 bases and J by 3 bases, with 26 bases left in between. The CDR3: CASSGGSPGWLGRTDTQYF. In DNA form, the CDR3 reads TGTGCCAGCAGCGGAGGATCTCCGGGGTGGCTGGGGAGAACAGATACGCAGTATTTT.

This clonotype showed up many times. The chain couples TRBV12-3 or TRBV12-4 to TRBJ2-3, with 7 bases identical to TRBD1. The CDR3 has 16 amino acids. J was trimmed by 2 bases and V by 3 bases; bases with no gene match: 8. CDR3 protein: CASSFLEGGYTDTQYF. The CDR3 coding sequence is TGTGCCAGCAGTTTCCTCGAAGGGGGCTACACAGATACGCAGTATTTT.